These T cell receptor beta chains were read from a single sample in a study of OX40 agonist ivuxolimab in advanced cancers. Sequencing was performed with immunoSEQ multiplex PCR; in TCRdb, only in-frame clones are kept and a portion is missing. The table has roughly 76,000 clones, more than 85% seen once; the top ten hold 2.5% to 3%. The sequencing here drew on CD4+ or CD8+ T cells sorted from blood, taken in a trial of the OX40 agonist ivuxolimab. These receptors originate from an adult with an advanced solid tumor such as melanoma, head and neck, liver or kidney cancer. CDR3s include the opening cysteine and the closing phenylalanine or tryptophan. Fields, in order: V gene, D gene, J gene, clone size, CDR3 DNA, CDR3 protein. D genes are given only for firm matches. Part of the rows lack a size; the others show once, few, many or a class for expanded clones.

TRBV5-5,.,TRBJ2-5,.,TGTGCCAGCAGTCGGGAACAAGAGACCCAGTACTTC,CASSREQETQYF
TRBV5-1,TRBD1,TRBJ1-6,.,TGCGCCAGCAGCCCCGGACAGGAATCGTCACCCCTCCACTTT,CASSPGQESSPLHF
TRBV6-1,.,TRBJ1-4,.,TGTGCCAGCAGCCCCAGGGGCACTAATGAAAAACTGTTTTTT,CASSPRGTNEKLFF
TRBV5-4,.,TRBJ2-6,.,TGTGCCAGCAGCTCGGGACGGTTCTCTGGGGCCAACGTCCTGACTTTC,CASSSGRFSGANVLTF
TRBV5-5,TRBD1,TRBJ1-5,.,TGTGCCAGCAGCCGGAGAGGGGGCCCTAGCAATCAGCCCCAGCATTTT,CASSRRGGPSNQPQHF
TRBV5-5,.,TRBJ2-1,few,TGTGCCAGCAGCTTGGCTAGCGAGAATGAGCAGTTCTTC,CASSLASENEQFF
TRBV21-1,.,TRBJ1-1,.,TGTGCCAGCAGCAAAAAATTCAGGGGGCATCGGGTCGCTGAAGCTTTCTTT,CASSKKFRGHRVAEAFF
TRBV28,.,TRBJ2-2,few,TGTGCCAGCATCCATCTTGGCACCGGGGAGCTGTTTTTT,CASIHLGTGELFF
TRBV7-3,.,TRBJ2-1,.,TGTGCCAGCAGCTTAACGTCCAAGGGGAAAAGATTCTTC,CASSLTSKGKRFF
TRBV6-6,.,TRBJ2-1,.,TGTGCCAGCAGTTACCAGGGGTCCTACAATGAGCAGTTCTTC,CASSYQGSYNEQFF
TRBV7-6,.,TRBJ1-5,.,TGTGCCAGCAGCTTAGCCCCGGGCAATCAGCCCCAGCATTTT,CASSLAPGNQPQHF
TRBV6-5,TRBD1,TRBJ2-7,.,TGTGCCAGTCACCGGACAGGGTTCTCCGAGCAGTACTTC,CASHRTGFSEQYF
TRBV7-6,.,TRBJ1-1,.,TGTGCCAGCAGCTTTAAGGCGGACACTGAAGCTTTCTTT,CASSFKADTEAFF
TRBV2,.,TRBJ1-5,.,TGTGCCAGCAGCACCTGGGGGGGACAGCCCCAGCATTTT,CASSTWGGQPQHF
TRBV4-2,.,TRBJ2-1,.,TGTGCCAGCAGCCAAGACAGGGGGGTCTACAATGAGCAGTTCTTC,CASSQDRGVYNEQFF
TRBV28,.,TRBJ1-6,.,TGTGCCAGCAGTTTCCGGACAGTGAGTTCACCCCTCCACTTT,CASSFRTVSSPLHF
TRBV7-2,.,TRBJ1-6,.,TGTGCCAGCAGCTTAGAAGGGAGGAATTCACCCCTCCACTTT,CASSLEGRNSPLHF
TRBV6-5,.,TRBJ1-2,.,TGTGCCAGCGTTACTAACTATGGCTACACCTTC,CASVTNYGYTF
TRBV19,.,TRBJ2-7,.,TGTGCCAGTAGTATAGCCCCCGGGGGATACGAGCAGTACTTC,CASSIAPGGYEQYF
TRBV27,.,TRBJ1-5,.,TGTGCCAGCAGTTTCAGGGGCAATCAGCCCCAGCATTTT,CASSFRGNQPQHF
TRBV5-5,.,TRBJ1-4,.,TGTGCCAGCAGCCGGAGGCGGGACGTGGTCTTGGGGGAAAAACTGTTTTTT,CASSRRRDVVLGEKLFF
TRBV7-2,TRBD1,TRBJ1-1,.,TGTGCCAGCAGGCGACAGGGTGATGTCTTCACTGAAGCTTTCTTT,CASRRQGDVFTEAFF
TRBV6-6,TRBD1,TRBJ2-7,.,TGTGCCAGCAGACACAGGGGAGCCTACGAGCAGTACTTC,CASRHRGAYEQYF
TRBV15,TRBD1,TRBJ1-4,.,TGTGCCACCAGCAGAGATCAGGGGGATGAAAAACTGTTTTTT,CATSRDQGDEKLFF